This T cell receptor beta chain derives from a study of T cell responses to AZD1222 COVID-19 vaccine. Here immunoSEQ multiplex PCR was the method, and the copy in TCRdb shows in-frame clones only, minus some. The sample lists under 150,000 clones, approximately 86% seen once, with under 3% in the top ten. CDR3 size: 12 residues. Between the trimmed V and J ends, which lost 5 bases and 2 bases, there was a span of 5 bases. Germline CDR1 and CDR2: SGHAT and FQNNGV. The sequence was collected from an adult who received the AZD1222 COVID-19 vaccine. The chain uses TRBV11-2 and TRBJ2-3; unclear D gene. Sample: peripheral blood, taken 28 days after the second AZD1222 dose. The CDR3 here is CASSIPTDTQYF. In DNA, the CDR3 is TGTGCCAGCAGCATACCCACAGATACGCAGTATTTT.